This TCR beta chain was observed in a study of shared clonotypes between healthy human individuals. Study findings and constraints: Compared with memory subsets, naive subsets generally had larger estimated richness. Donors were few, which limited the genetic and exposure-history diversity represented. It was only blood that was sampled, and tissue repertoires likely differ. Compared with clonotypes that all four donors shared, non-shared clonotypes had lower generation probabilities.

About this clone: Its target is unknown.

Data came from immunoSEQ multiplex PCR; TCRdb stores just in-frame clones and leaves some out. The table shows 600,000 to 750,000 clones, with approximately 79% occurring only once. Trimming took off 3 bases at V and 3 bases at J, with 15 bases between the two ends. The CDR3 runs 15 residues. Germline V lookup: CDR1 WNHNN, CDR2 SYGVQD (reference sequence). This receptor was obtained from a woman in her twenties or thirties in good health. This chain connects TRBV10-1 to TRBJ2-7; the D gene could be TRBD1 or TRBD2 (6 bases each). The sequenced sample was memory CD4+ T cells sorted from blood. Subset defined: CD45RA-negative fraction. CDR3 nucleotides: TGCGCCAGCAGTGAAGGGGGTGGGGGGATCTACGAGCAGTACTTC. The encoded protein is CASSEGGGGIYEQYF.